Listed below are T cell receptor beta chains from one sample, sequenced in a study of early T cells in non-severe SARS-CoV-2 infection. TCRdb processed the 5' RACE reads anew with MiXCR; each CDR3 protein has one entry. The sample consists of about 37,000 distinct CDR3 sequences, 5% to 6.5% of them appearing once. The sequencing used whole blood, collected at baseline. These receptors came from an adult who was a healthcare worker with PCR-confirmed SARS-CoV-2 infection or an uninfected control (not recorded which). CDR3s include the opening cysteine and the closing phenylalanine or tryptophan. Each record gives: clone size, D gene, V gene, J gene, CDR3 DNA, CDR3 protein. A D gene is named only where the DNA matches it firmly. Clone sizes are given selectively: once, few, many, or a class where the clone is expanded.

size: many; D: -; V: TRBV29-1; J: TRBJ2-3; DNA: TGCAGCGTACAGGTCACAGATACGCAGTATTTT; CDR3: CSVQVTDTQYF
size: many; D: -; V: TRBV24-1; J: TRBJ1-2; DNA: TGTGCCACCAGTGACGACGGAAACTATGGCTACACCTTC; CDR3: CATSDDGNYGYTF
size: many; D: -; V: TRBV10-1; J: TRBJ2-3; DNA: TGCGCCAGCAGTGAGTCCGGCACAGATACGCAGTATTTT; CDR3: CASSESGTDTQYF
size: many; D: -; V: TRBV7-3; J: TRBJ2-5; DNA: TGTGCCAGCAGCTCTAAGACAGGGAGGCGAGAGACCCAGTACTTC; CDR3: CASSSKTGRRETQYF
size: many; D: -; V: TRBV20-1; J: TRBJ2-1; DNA: TGCAGTGCTAGAGATTCGGGGGAGCAGTTCTTC; CDR3: CSARDSGEQFF
size: many; D: -; V: TRBV2; J: TRBJ1-5; DNA: TGTGCCAGCAACGCGGGCTTAACTCAGCCCCAGCATTTT; CDR3: CASNAGLTQPQHF
size: -; D: -; V: TRBV6-2/TRBV6-3; J: TRBJ2-7; DNA: TGTGCCAGCACCCCGGGTAGCATCCCCTACGAGCAGTACTTC; CDR3: CASTPGSIPYEQYF
size: many; D: -; V: TRBV5-1; J: TRBJ2-7; DNA: TGCGCCAGCAGATGGTCGCCAGGAGGCCAGGCTTACGAGCAGTACTTC; CDR3: CASRWSPGGQAYEQYF
size: few; D: -; V: TRBV6-1; J: TRBJ2-5; DNA: TGTGCCAGCAGAGATTGGGAGACCCAGTACTTC; CDR3: CASRDWETQYF
size: many; D: -; V: TRBV20-1; J: TRBJ2-1; DNA: TGCAGTGCTATTGGGGGGAGCTCCTACAATGAGCAGTTCTTC; CDR3: CSAIGGSSYNEQFF
size: medium-sized; D: TRBD2; V: TRBV11-2; J: TRBJ2-1; DNA: TGTGCCAGCAGCTTAGCTGTCAGTGCGGGGACTAGCGGGAGGTTGAGCTCCTACAATGAGCAGTTCTTC; CDR3: CASSLAVSAGTSGRLSSYNEQFF
size: many; D: -; V: TRBV9; J: TRBJ2-2; DNA: TGTGCCAGCAGCCTTATCCAAGGCACCGGGGAGCTGTTTTTT; CDR3: CASSLIQGTGELFF
size: few; D: -; V: TRBV6-6; J: TRBJ1-2; DNA: TGTGCCAGCAGTTCAGGGGAGGGCTATGGCTACACCTTC; CDR3: CASSSGEGYGYTF
size: many; D: -; V: TRBV12-3/TRBV12-4; J: TRBJ2-1; DNA: TGTGCCAGCCTCCCTAAGGCGGGGATCTCCTACAATGAGCAGTTCTTC; CDR3: CASLPKAGISYNEQFF
size: few; D: -; V: TRBV28; J: TRBJ2-7; DNA: TGTGCGCACCACGAGCAGTACTTC; CDR3: CAHHEQYF
size: many; D: TRBD2; V: TRBV3-1; J: TRBJ2-1; DNA: TGTGCCAGCAGCCCCGGACTAGCGGGAGTGATGGGGGAGCAGTTCTTC; CDR3: CASSPGLAGVMGEQFF
size: many; D: TRBD1; V: TRBV20-1; J: TRBJ2-5; DNA: TGCAGTGCTAAGGGGGCCCAAGAGACCCAGTACTTC; CDR3: CSAKGAQETQYF
size: many; D: -; V: TRBV11-3; J: TRBJ2-1; DNA: TGTGCCAGCAGCTACGGACAGAACATCAATGAGCAGTTCTTC; CDR3: CASSYGQNINEQFF
size: many; D: -; V: TRBV6-5; J: TRBJ1-2; DNA: TGTGCCAGCAGTCTGCCCGGCTATGGCTACACCTTC; CDR3: CASSLPGYGYTF
size: many; D: TRBD2; V: TRBV12-3/TRBV12-4; J: TRBJ2-1; DNA: TGTGCCAGCAGTTTAGGGCGGGAGGCTACCTTAATTTTCTACAATGAGCAGTTCTTC; CDR3: CASSLGREATLIFYNEQFF
size: many; D: TRBD2; V: TRBV7-9; J: TRBJ2-7; DNA: TGTGCCAGCAGCTTGACTAGCGGGAGGCCCTACGAGCAGTACTTC; CDR3: CASSLTSGRPYEQYF
size: many; D: -; V: TRBV12-3/TRBV12-4; J: TRBJ1-2; DNA: TGTGCCAGCAGCCCTGACCTGGGAAAAAATGGCTACACCTTC; CDR3: CASSPDLGKNGYTF
size: -; D: TRBD2; V: TRBV15; J: TRBJ2-1; DNA: TGTGCCACCAGCAGAGATAGGGCTGCGGGAGGGTACAATGAGCAGTTCTTC; CDR3: CATSRDRAAGGYNEQFF
size: -; D: -; V: TRBV21-1; J: TRBJ1-1; DNA: TGTGCCAGCAGCGCACAGGGAAAGATGGACACTGAAGCTTTCTTT; CDR3: CASSAQGKMDTEAFF
size: many; D: TRBD1; V: TRBV20-1; J: TRBJ1-5; DNA: TGCAGTGCCCCCATGGTGGACAGGGGTGATCAGCCCCAGCATTTT; CDR3: CSAPMVDRGDQPQHF
size: few; D: -; V: TRBV6-1; J: TRBJ1-2; DNA: TGTGCCAGCAGTGAATACAGGGCGAACTATGGCTACACCTTC; CDR3: CASSEYRANYGYTF
size: many; D: -; V: TRBV2; J: TRBJ1-1; DNA: TGTGCCAGCAAAGAGGACCATCCGGGAGCTTTCTTT; CDR3: CASKEDHPGAFF
size: many; D: -; V: TRBV13; J: TRBJ2-7; DNA: TGTGCCAGCAGCTTAGGGGCCCTGAGGGACGAGCAGTACTTC; CDR3: CASSLGALRDEQYF
size: many; D: -; V: TRBV28; J: TRBJ1-2; DNA: TGTGCCAGCAGTTCGACGGGGCGCCGTGGCTACACCTTC; CDR3: CASSSTGRRGYTF
size: few; D: -; V: TRBV6-1; J: TRBJ1-4; DNA: TGTGCCAGCACCGGACAACTTCGAGGGGAAAAACTGTTTTTT; CDR3: CASTGQLRGEKLFF
size: few; D: -; V: TRBV12-3/TRBV12-4; J: TRBJ1-2; DNA: TGTGCCAGCACCACCGGACAGCCATTCAGTTCTAACTATGGCTACACCTTC; CDR3: CASTTGQPFSSNYGYTF
size: many; D: -; V: TRBV7-2; J: TRBJ1-6; DNA: TGTGCCAGCAGCTCTTGGCCGGGGGCCAGCTATAATTCACCCCTCCACTTT; CDR3: CASSSWPGASYNSPLHF
size: many; D: -; V: TRBV29-1; J: TRBJ2-2; DNA: TGCAGCGTTGAAGATCGGCTAGGCCCCACCGGGGAGCTGTTTTTT; CDR3: CSVEDRLGPTGELFF